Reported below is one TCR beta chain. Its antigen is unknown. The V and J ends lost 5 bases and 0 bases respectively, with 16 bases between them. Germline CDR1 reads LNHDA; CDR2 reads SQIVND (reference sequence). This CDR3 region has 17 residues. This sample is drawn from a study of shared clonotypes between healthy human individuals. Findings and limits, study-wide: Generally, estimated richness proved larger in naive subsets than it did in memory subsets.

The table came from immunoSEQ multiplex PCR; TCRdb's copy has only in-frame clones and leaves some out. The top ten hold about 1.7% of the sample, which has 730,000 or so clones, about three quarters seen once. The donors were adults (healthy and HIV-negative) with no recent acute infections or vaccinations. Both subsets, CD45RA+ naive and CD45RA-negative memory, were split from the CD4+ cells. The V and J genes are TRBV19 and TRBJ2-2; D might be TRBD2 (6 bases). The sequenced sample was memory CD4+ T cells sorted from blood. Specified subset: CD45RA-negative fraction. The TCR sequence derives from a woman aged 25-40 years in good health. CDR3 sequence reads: CASSPIGGSTNTGELFF. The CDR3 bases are TGTGCCAGTAGTCCGATCGGGGGAAGCACGAACACCGGGGAGCTGTTTTTT.